The 27 T cell receptor beta chains given below trace back to one sample, sequenced in a study of blood T cell repertoires in COVID-19. The method was immunoSEQ multiplex PCR; TCRdb's version includes in-frame clones alone and lacks a portion of them. The table has fewer than 450,000 clones, about 88% seen once; the top ten hold 7.3%. The sample taken for sequencing was peripheral blood. The receptors were sampled from a woman between 65 and 79 years old with COVID-19, enrolled during active disease.

The count of this clone is one. This chain connects TRBV27 to TRBJ2-3; 9 bases are a match to TRBD2. Germline CDR1 is MNHEY and CDR2 is SMNVEV (reference sequence). Germline trimming cut 3 bases from V and 1 base from J; bases unmatched to any gene: 5. There are 16 residues in the CDR3. Here the CDR3 DNA reads TGTGCCAGCAGTTTGGCGGGGGGGCCCGGCACAGATACGCAGTATTTT. Its protein product is CASSLAGGPGTDTQYF.

This chain joins TRBV11-2 and TRBJ1-2, with D possibly TRBD1 on 5 matching bases. The germline CDR1 and CDR2 sequences are SGHAT and FQNNGV. The CDR3 is 13 amino acids. Trimming cost V 4 bases and J 6 bases, with 12 bases left between them. The CDR3 spells CASSSTRVHGYTF. In DNA form, the CDR3 reads TGTGCCAGCAGCTCCACCAGGGTCCATGGCTACACCTTC.

The gene calls are TRBV4-2 and TRBJ1-2; D is perhaps TRBD1 (5 bases). Trimming pared 1 base from V and 6 bases from J, leaving 9 bases between. Germline CDR1 reads LGHNA; CDR2 reads YNFKEQ. The CDR3 has 13 amino acids. The CDR3 nucleotides read TGTGCCAGCAGCCAAGTGACAGAGGATGGCTACACCTTC. This codes for CASSQVTEDGYTF.

This chain connects TRBV28 to TRBJ1-6, with unresolved D. This CDR3 contains 13 residues. CDR1 MDHEN and CDR2 SYDVKM come from the germline V gene. V was trimmed by 8 bases and J by 10 bases, leaving 15 bases between them. CDR3 protein: CASGSTTGSPLHF. As DNA, the CDR3 is TGTGCCAGCGGATCAACCACGGGGTCACCCCTCCACTTT.

This rearrangement joins TRBV9 to TRBJ1-3; D is uncertain. The CDR3 covers 16 residues. CDR1 SGDLS and CDR2 YYNGEE come from the germline V gene. V was cut by 0 bases and J by 0 bases, with 10 bases left in between. The DNA of the CDR3 is TGTGCCAGCAGCGTAGCCGGTGCTGACTCTGGAAACACCATATATTTT. Its protein product is CASSVAGADSGNTIYF.

The chain links TRBV6-5 to TRBJ1-2, with D maybe TRBD1 (5 bases). Between the trimmed V and J ends, which lost 6 bases and 0 bases, there was a span of 14 bases. Germline loops: CDR1 MNHEY, CDR2 SVGAGI. The CDR3 extends over 15 amino acids. The DNA of the CDR3 is TGTGCCAGCAGCCAGGGTTGGGGTTCTAACTATGGCTACACCTTC. This encodes CASSQGWGSNYGYTF.

The rearrangement joins TRBV5-1 to TRBJ1-1, with a weak D call TRBD1 (5 bases). Between the trimmed V and J ends, which lost 4 bases and 1 base, there was a span of 8 bases. The CDR3 runs to 13 residues. Germline CDR1 SGHRS, CDR2 YFSETQ. CDR3 residues: CASSPGQNTEAFF. CDR3 nucleotide sequence: TGCGCCAGCAGCCCTGGACAGAACACTGAAGCTTTCTTT.

This rearrangement joins TRBV30 to TRBJ2-3; TRBD2 matches 9 bases. CDR1 is GTSNPN, CDR2 SVGIG, per germline (reference sequence). V lost 0 bases and J lost 3; bases outside the gene matches: 7. This CDR3 has 16 amino acids. The CDR3 loop is CAWSVGVAGDTDTQYF. CDR3 nucleotides: TGTGCCTGGAGTGTAGGGGTAGCGGGGGATACAGATACGCAGTATTTT.

The rearrangement uses TRBV2 and TRBJ1-3; D unclear. The V gene lost 6 bases and the J gene lost 8 bases, with 14 bases spanning the gap. The CDR3 is 13 residues long. CDR1 SNHLY and CDR2 FYNNEI come from the germline V gene. The CDR3 sequence: CASSRKIGDTIYF. DNA for the CDR3: TGTGCCAGCAGCCGAAAGATCGGGGACACCATATATTTT.

The chain has TRBV7-2 and TRBJ2-1; tentatively, D is TRBD1 (6 bases). V was shortened by 4 bases and J by 5 bases, with 9 bases between the two germline ends. This CDR3 contains 13 residues. The germline gives CDR1 SGHTA, CDR2 FQGNSA. The CDR3 DNA reads as TGTGCCAGCAGCTACAGGGTTAACAATGAGCAGTTCTTC. This translates into CASSYRVNNEQFF. Complete variable domain (other parts from reference TRBV7-2 and TRBJ2-1): GAGVSQSPSNKVTEKGKDVELRCDPISGHTALYWYRQSLGQGLEFLIYFQGNSAPDKSGLPSDRFSAERTGGSVSTLTIQRTQQEDSAVYLCASSYRVNNEQFFGPGTRLTVL.

This clone has a single count. The chain carries TRBV5-6 and TRBJ1-4, with D possibly being TRBD1 (5 bases). The CDR3 covers 15 residues. Trimming shortened V by 0 bases and J by 8 bases, and 14 bases separated the two germline ends. Germline V gives CDR1 SGHDT, CDR2 YYEEEE. The CDR3 DNA follows: TGTGCCAGCAGCTTGGTTTCGGGGGTCCGGGAAAAACTGTTTTTT. Its translation: CASSLVSGVREKLFF.

This rearrangement joins TRBV4-3 to TRBJ1-2, with TRBD1 identical over 7 bases. With V trimmed by 0 bases and J by 8 bases, 12 bases remained unmatched. Germline V gene lookup returns CDR1 LGHNA and CDR2 YSLEER. There are 16 residues in the CDR3. The CDR3 spells CASSQDIGGGRGGYTF. The CDR3 DNA follows: TGCGCCAGCAGCCAAGATATCGGAGGGGGCAGAGGAGGCTACACCTTC.

CDR3 sequence: CASRQGYSEKLFF. The DNA of the CDR3 is TGTGCCAGCCGACAGGGCTATTCTGAAAAACTGTTTTTT. V gene TRBV18 combines with J gene TRBJ1-4, with 7 bases that match TRBD1. Germline trimming cut 8 bases from V and 7 bases from J; bases unmatched to any gene: 7. In germline, CDR1 is KGHSH, CDR2 LQKENI. The CDR3 sequence is 13 residues long.

In this sample, this clone turned up a few times. The CDR3 sequence is CASSLEGPGGEQYF. In DNA, the CDR3 is TGCGCCAGCAGCTTGGAGGGCCCCGGGGGCGAGCAGTACTTC. The chain uses TRBV5-1 and TRBJ2-7; the D gene is possibly TRBD2 (6 bases). V shed 0 bases and J shed 6 bases, with 13 bases lying between them. CDR3 length equals 14 residues. Germline CDR1 SGHRS, CDR2 YFSETQ.

As for this clone: This sample includes further DNA sequences coding for the same CDR3. The chain uses TRBV5-1 and TRBJ2-2, with D perhaps matching TRBD1 (6 bases). Germline V lookup: CDR1 SGHRS, CDR2 YFSETQ. V was shortened by 4 bases and J by 0 bases, with 10 bases between the two germline ends. There are 15 residues in the CDR3. As DNA, the CDR3 is TGCGCCAGCAGCCTGGGACAACCGAACACCGGGGAGCTGTTTTTT. The encoded protein is CASSLGQPNTGELFF.

There are a few counts of this clone. The gene calls are TRBV19 and TRBJ2-2; 9 bases agree with TRBD2. Germline V lookup: CDR1 LNHDA, CDR2 SQIVND (reference sequence). V shed 0 bases, J shed 9 bases, and the junction held 8 bases outside the gene matches. The CDR3 has 16 amino acids. The CDR3 here is CASSIEAASGNRELFF. The CDR3 DNA sequence: TGTGCCAGTAGTATAGAGGCGGCTAGCGGGAACCGGGAGCTGTTTTTT.

The CDR3 DNA sequence: TGCAGCAAGACAGAGAACACCGGGGAGCTGTTTTTT. Translated: CSKTENTGELFF. V is TRBV29-1 and J is TRBJ2-2; perhaps TRBD1 as D (5 bases). Trimming took off 8 bases at V and 1 base at J, with 8 bases between the two ends. Germline loops: CDR1 SQVTM, CDR2 ANQGSEA. This CDR3 is 12 amino acids long.

This clone was detected a few times. This rearrangement joins TRBV28 to TRBJ2-2, with D perhaps matching TRBD1 (6 bases). Looked up from germline, CDR1 is MDHEN and CDR2 is SYDVKM. The V and J ends lost 7 bases and 3 bases respectively, with 15 bases between them. The CDR3 length is 15 residues. CDR3: CASTGTRGYTGELFF. CDR3 nucleotide sequence: TGTGCCAGCACGGGAACGAGGGGGTACACCGGGGAGCTGTTTTTT.

The gene calls are TRBV7-3 and TRBJ1-2; D might be TRBD1 (6 bases). Trimming cost V 5 bases and J 8 bases, with 12 bases left between them. The germline gives CDR1 SGHTA, CDR2 FQGTGA. This CDR3 is 12 amino acids long. The CDR3 DNA follows: TGTGCCAGCAGCCTCGGGGGGCGCGGCTACACCTTC. This encodes CASSLGGRGYTF.

The count of this clone is one. Other DNA sequences of this sample code for an identical CDR3. CDR3 nucleotides: TGTGCCACCAGTGAGGGGGGGTCGAACACTGAAGCTTTCTTT. Residues: CATSEGGSNTEAFF. V is TRBV24-1 and J is TRBJ1-1; weak D call: TRBD1 (5 bases). Germline values: CDR1 KGHDR, CDR2 SFDVKD. Between the trimmed V and J ends, which lost 4 bases and 1 base, there was a span of 9 bases. The CDR3 length is 14 residues.

The sample holds one count of this clone. The V call is TRBV7-2, the J call TRBJ2-7; 10 bases map to TRBD1. Trimming took 6 bases from V and 5 from J; bases not matched to a gene: 4. The CDR3 length is 13 residues. Germline CDR1 and CDR2: SGHTA and FQGNSA. For the CDR3, the DNA is TGTGCCAGCAGTTGGGACAGGGGAAACGAGCAGTACTTC. As protein: CASSWDRGNEQYF.

This sequence joins TRBV5-1 and TRBJ2-7; D is perhaps TRBD1 (6 bases). The CDR3 contains 14 residues. Germline V CDR1 and CDR2: SGHRS, YFSETQ. Trimming took 4 bases from V and 5 from J, leaving 16 bases between them. In nucleotides, the CDR3 is TGCGCCAGCAGCCTTGACAGGACGCAGGACGAGCAGTACTTC. Its translation is CASSLDRTQDEQYF.

The chain carries TRBV7-9 and TRBJ1-3; 9 bases are a match to TRBD1. Looked up from germline, CDR1 is SEHNR and CDR2 is FQNEAQ (reference sequence). The CDR3 sequence is 16 residues long. Trimming took 5 bases from V and 4 from J; bases not matched to a gene: 9. CDR3 sequence reads: CASSSIPGQGGNTIYF. In DNA, the CDR3 is TGTGCCAGCAGCAGCATTCCGGGACAGGGAGGAAACACCATATATTTT.

This chain links TRBV11-2 with TRBJ1-3; D unresolved. Trimming cost V 0 bases and J 1 base, with 13 bases left between them. CDR1 is SGHAT and CDR2 is FQNNGV in the germline V gene. This CDR3 spans 17 amino acids. The CDR3 loop reads CASSLEPTARSGNTIYF. CDR3 coding DNA: TGTGCCAGCAGCTTAGAGCCTACGGCTAGGTCTGGAAACACCATATATTTT.

This chain connects TRBV24-1 to TRBJ1-5, with a possible D match to TRBD1 (6 bases). CDR3 length: 16 amino acids. The germline gives CDR1 KGHDR, CDR2 SFDVKD. Between the trimmed V and J ends, which lost 3 bases and 2 bases, there was a span of 13 bases. DNA for the CDR3: TGTGCCACCAGTGATACTACAGGGATGCGCAATCAGCCCCAGCATTTT. Translation gives CATSDTTGMRNQPQHF.

The genes are TRBV6-5 and TRBJ1-2, with 9 bases that match TRBD1. Germline V CDR1 and CDR2: MNHEY, SVGAGI. V was pared by 0 bases and J by 8 bases, with 10 bases of the junction left unmatched. There are 16 residues in the CDR3. The CDR3 nucleotides read TGTGCCAGCAGTTACTCTCCGTTCGGGACAGGGATAGGCTACACCTTC. It codes for CASSYSPFGTGIGYTF.

The V gene is TRBV11-2, the J gene TRBJ1-4; unclear D gene. V lost 5 bases, J lost 6 bases, and 16 bases lay in between. CDR1 is SGHAT and CDR2 is FQNNGV in the germline V gene. The CDR3 spans 15 residues. CDR3 sequence reads: CASSDRSRVHEKLFF. The DNA for the CDR3 is TGTGCCAGCAGCGACCGGTCCCGGGTTCATGAAAAACTGTTTTTT.